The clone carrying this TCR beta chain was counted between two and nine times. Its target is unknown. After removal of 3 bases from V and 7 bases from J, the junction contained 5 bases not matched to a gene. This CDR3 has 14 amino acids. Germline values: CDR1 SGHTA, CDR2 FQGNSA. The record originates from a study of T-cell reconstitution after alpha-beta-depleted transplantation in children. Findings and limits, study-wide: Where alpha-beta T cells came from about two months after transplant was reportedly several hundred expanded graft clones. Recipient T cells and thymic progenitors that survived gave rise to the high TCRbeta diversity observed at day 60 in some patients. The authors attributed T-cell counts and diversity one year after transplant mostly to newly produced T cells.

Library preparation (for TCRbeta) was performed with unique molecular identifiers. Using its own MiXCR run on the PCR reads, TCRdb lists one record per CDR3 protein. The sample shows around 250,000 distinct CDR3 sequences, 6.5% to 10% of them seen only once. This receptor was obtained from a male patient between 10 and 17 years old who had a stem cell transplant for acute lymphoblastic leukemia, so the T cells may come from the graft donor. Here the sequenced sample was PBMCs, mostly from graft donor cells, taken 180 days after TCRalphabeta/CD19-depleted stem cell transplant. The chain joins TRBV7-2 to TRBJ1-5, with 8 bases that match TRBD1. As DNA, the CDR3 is TGTGCCAGCAGCTTCCTGACAGGGGTGCAGCCCCAGCATTTT. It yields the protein CASSFLTGVQPQHF.